This record concerns one T cell receptor (beta chain) sequence. Original analysis: Quality scores were absent from the junction-only immunoSEQ sequences, so filtering differed. Here immunoSEQ multiplex PCR was the method, and the copy in TCRdb shows in-frame clones only, minus some. Clone size and V and J calls were adopted from that table, with D and trimming inferred from the DNA. The sample gives 1 million to 1.3 million clones, 78% of which show up once; roughly 0.55% is in the top ten. The trim removed 10 bases at V and 0 bases at J, leaving 5 bases unmatched. The CDR3 runs 14 residues. The germline V gene encodes CDR1 MDHEN and CDR2 SYDVKM. This record comes from a study of shared clonotypes between healthy human individuals.

This sequence joins TRBV28 and TRBJ2-2, with TRBD2 matching 7 bases. The clonotype originates from a man younger than 35 in good health. Some clones in this sample may be carry-over from other donors' samples. The material sequenced was memory CD4+ T cells from PBMCs. This sample's subset: CD45RA-negative fraction. The CDR3 is CATGEGSNTGELFF. CDR3 sequence (DNA): TGTGCCACGGGGGAGGGATCGAACACCGGGGAGCTGTTTTTT.